These 5 T cell receptor beta chains were all obtained from the same sample, sequenced in a study of cytotoxic CD8 clonotypes in ibrutinib-treated CLL. Sequenced by immunoSEQ multiplex PCR; TCRdb stores in-frame clones only, minus some. The sample shows about 49,000 clones, roughly 53% of them seen only once. The sample here was PBMCs, taken after 12 months of ibrutinib treatment. The receptor set was obtained from a human donor with chronic lymphocytic leukemia.

This clone was seen a few times. The rearrangement joins TRBV13 to TRBJ1-2, with D possibly TRBD1 on 6 matching bases. This CDR3 is 12 amino acids long. The germline CDR1 and CDR2 sequences are PRHDT and FYEKMQ (reference sequence). Trimming left V 7 bases short and J 6 bases short, with 12 bases between. The CDR3 here is CASTEGGDGYTF. In DNA, the CDR3 is TGTGCCAGCACCGAAGGGGGTGATGGCTACACCTTC.

The gene calls are TRBV13 and TRBJ2-2; D ambiguous. The V gene's germline CDR1 is PRHDT and CDR2 FYEKMQ (reference sequence). The V end was cut by 5 bases, the J end by 8 bases, with 12 bases between. The CDR3 is 13 residues long. The chain's CDR3 is CASSRPPLGELFF. CDR3 nucleotides: TGTGCCAGCAGCCGACCACCATTGGGGGAGCTGTTTTTT. Full variable domain (rest looked up from reference TRBV13 and TRBJ2-2): AAGVIQSPRHLIKEKRETATLKCYPIPRHDTVYWYQQGPGQDPQFLISFYEKMQSDKGSIPDRFSAQQFSDYHSELNMSSLELGDSALYFCASSRPPLGELFFGEGSRLTVL.

The CDR3 DNA reads TGTGCCAGCAGCGCCCACCAGGGGAACACTGAAGCTTTCTTT. It codes for CASSAHQGNTEAFF. This chain uses TRBV9 with TRBJ1-1; tentatively, D is TRBD1 (5 bases). The CDR3 sequence is 14 residues long. Germline V gene data show CDR1 as SGDLS and CDR2 as YYNGEE. The V end lost 3 bases, the J end lost 1 base, and 10 bases lay between the germline ends.

This chain joins TRBV18 and TRBJ1-2; D unclear. Germline loops: CDR1 KGHSH, CDR2 LQKENI. The V end lost 3 bases, the J end lost 5 bases, and 10 bases lay between the germline ends. The CDR3 runs to 13 residues. DNA of the CDR3: TGTGCCAGCTCACCGGGCCAGAATTATGGCTACACCTTC. Encoded protein: CASSPGQNYGYTF.

There are a few counts of this clone. The rearrangement links TRBV5-1 to TRBJ1-6; tentatively, D is TRBD1 (6 bases). Germline CDR1 SGHRS, CDR2 YFSETQ. The V end was cut by 1 base, the J end by 8 bases, with 16 bases between. CDR3 length: 16 amino acids. CDR3 sequence: CASSLTGIGGDSPLHF. In DNA, the CDR3 is TGCGCCAGCAGCTTGACAGGGATCGGAGGGGATTCACCCCTCCACTTT.